This entry describes one T cell receptor (beta chain). Relative to the germline gene, one junction end is altered; a read error may explain this. This CDR3 is built from 17 residues. CDR1 and CDR2 (germline): MDHEN, SYDVKM. With 400 to 550 ng total RNA as template and a constant-region primer, TCR beta cDNA was made. Nested multiplex PCR, run for three rounds with slightly modified ARM-PCR, yielded TCR beta libraries. With TRBV1-TRBV30 forward primers and a C-beta reverse primer, the first two PCR rounds were run for nine to eleven cycles each. One entry per CDR3 protein results from TCRdb running MiXCR on the multiplex PCR reads. The table includes roughly 48,000 distinct CDR3 sequences, 70% to 75% detected once. This record comes from a study of tumor-infiltrating lymphocytes in primary liver carcinoma. Total RNA and DNA came together from around 20-30 mg of bulk tissue without cell sorting.

The sequenced sample consisted of liver tumor tissue from sampling region 3. The subset is: tumor region T3, left-lateral pole. The J gene is TRBJ2-4, the V gene TRBV28; D might be TRBD1 or TRBD2, each matching 5 bases. This TCR came from a man aged 40-49 years with primary liver carcinoma and hepatitis B virus infection. The DNA for the CDR3 is TGTGCCAGCAGTCTCGCCCGGGACGGCCATGCCAAAAACACTCAGTACTTC. It translates to CASSLARDGHAKNTQYF.